This TCR beta chain comes out of a study of OX40 agonist ivuxolimab in advanced cancers. Study as a whole: Three individuals attained partial responses, comprising one hepatocellular carcinoma case and two cutaneous melanoma cases.

The CDR3 extends over 8 amino acids. Per the germline V gene, CDR1 is MNHEY and CDR2 is SVGAGI. V lost 8 bases and J lost 7, with 2 bases in between. Remarks on this clone: What it binds is not known.

Data came from immunoSEQ multiplex PCR; TCRdb stores just in-frame clones and leaves some out. The sample contains about 45,000 clones, about 90% of which appear only once. Study findings and constraints: The investigators did not determine what antigen specificity the expanded peripheral T cells had.

The receptor was derived from an adult with an advanced solid tumor such as melanoma, head and neck, liver or kidney cancer. This sequence joins TRBV6-5 and TRBJ1-1; D gene ambiguous. The source was CD4+ or CD8+ T cells sorted from blood, collected in a trial of the OX40 agonist ivuxolimab. The CDR3 region is CASGEAFF. The CDR3, as DNA: TGTGCCAGCGGTGAAGCTTTCTTT.